These T cell receptor beta chains were read from a single sample in a study of blood T cell repertoires in COVID-19. Here immunoSEQ multiplex PCR was the method, and the copy in TCRdb shows in-frame clones only, minus some. The table lists about 130,000 clones, approximately 80% of them singletons. The source material was peripheral blood. The receptors come from a man in his 70s with acute or convalescent COVID-19. Each CDR3 is given with its conserved first and last residue. D genes are given only for firm matches. Not all rows give a size; the values are once, few, many and, for expanded clones, a class.

v_gene: TRBV19
j_gene: TRBJ2-7
abundance: NA
d_gene: TRBD1
CDR3aa: CASSRDRGSEQYF
CDR3nt: TGTGCCAGTAGCCGGGACAGGGGATCCGAGCAGTACTTC

v_gene: TRBV19
j_gene: TRBJ1-1
abundance: NA
d_gene: NA
CDR3aa: CASSIRQRNTEAFF
CDR3nt: TGTGCCAGTAGTATAAGACAGCGGAACACTGAAGCTTTCTTT

v_gene: TRBV27
j_gene: TRBJ2-1
abundance: NA
d_gene: TRBD2
CDR3aa: CASSSQRGGPYNEQFF
CDR3nt: TGTGCCAGCAGTTCGCAGCGGGGGGGACCTTACAATGAGCAGTTCTTC

v_gene: TRBV5-8
j_gene: TRBJ2-5
abundance: NA
d_gene: TRBD2
CDR3aa: CASSFGSGGARETQYF
CDR3nt: TGTGCCAGCAGCTTCGGTAGCGGGGGGGCCAGGGAGACCCAGTACTTC

v_gene: TRBV2
j_gene: TRBJ2-1
abundance: NA
d_gene: NA
CDR3aa: CASGLGRGYNEQFF
CDR3nt: TGTGCCAGCGGGTTAGGGCGGGGTTACAATGAGCAGTTCTTC

v_gene: TRBV3-1/TRBV3-2
j_gene: TRBJ1-1
abundance: NA
d_gene: TRBD1
CDR3aa: CASSAQAGGWRNTEAFF
CDR3nt: TGTGCCAGCAGCGCTCAGGCAGGGGGTTGGCGGAACACTGAAGCTTTCTTT

v_gene: TRBV30
j_gene: TRBJ2-2
abundance: NA
d_gene: TRBD1
CDR3aa: CAWNGDRGTGELFF
CDR3nt: TGTGCCTGGAATGGGGACAGGGGGACCGGGGAGCTGTTTTTT

v_gene: TRBV4-1
j_gene: TRBJ1-1
abundance: few
d_gene: NA
CDR3aa: CASSQERAAEAFF
CDR3nt: TGCGCCAGCAGCCAAGAGAGGGCTGCTGAAGCTTTCTTT

v_gene: TRBV10-3
j_gene: TRBJ1-2
abundance: NA
d_gene: NA
CDR3aa: CAISEGGSSYGYTF
CDR3nt: TGTGCCATCAGTGAGGGGGGCTCGAGCTATGGCTACACCTTC

v_gene: TRBV18
j_gene: TRBJ1-3
abundance: few
d_gene: NA
CDR3aa: CASSAGDGNTIYF
CDR3nt: TGTGCCAGCTCAGCAGGGGACGGAAACACCATATATTTT

v_gene: TRBV4-1
j_gene: TRBJ2-5
abundance: few
d_gene: NA
CDR3aa: CASSPGGQETQYF
CDR3nt: TGCGCCAGCAGCCCCGGGGGCCAAGAGACCCAGTACTTC

v_gene: TRBV7-8
j_gene: TRBJ1-1
abundance: NA
d_gene: NA
CDR3aa: CASSLTGGTEAFF
CDR3nt: TGTGCCAGCAGCTTAACGGGGGGAACTGAAGCTTTCTTT

v_gene: TRBV5-1
j_gene: TRBJ2-1
abundance: once
d_gene: TRBD1
CDR3aa: CASSSGTGLYDEQFF
CDR3nt: TGCGCCAGCAGCTCAGGGACAGGGTTGTACGATGAGCAGTTCTTC

v_gene: TRBV25-1
j_gene: TRBJ1-2
abundance: NA
d_gene: NA
CDR3aa: CASSGGTLSYGYTF
CDR3nt: TGTGCCAGCAGTGGGGGGACACTCTCTTATGGCTACACCTTC

v_gene: TRBV11-2
j_gene: TRBJ1-6
abundance: NA
d_gene: TRBD1
CDR3aa: CASSLLGGGRSPLHF
CDR3nt: TGTGCCAGCAGCTTATTAGGAGGGGGCAGATCACCCCTCCACTTT

v_gene: TRBV12-3/TRBV12-4
j_gene: TRBJ1-2
abundance: NA
d_gene: TRBD1
CDR3aa: CASSPPTGSGYTF
CDR3nt: TGTGCCAGCAGTCCGCCGACAGGGTCCGGCTACACCTTC

v_gene: TRBV6-1
j_gene: TRBJ2-2
abundance: once
d_gene: NA
CDR3aa: CASSEARSPGELFF
CDR3nt: TGTGCCAGCAGTGAAGCCCGGTCCCCGGGGGAGCTGTTTTTT

v_gene: TRBV11-2
j_gene: TRBJ2-5
abundance: NA
d_gene: TRBD2
CDR3aa: CASSPPRRGGQETQYF
CDR3nt: TGTGCCAGCAGCCCACCCCGGCGGGGGGGGCAAGAGACCCAGTACTTC

v_gene: TRBV6-1
j_gene: TRBJ2-5
abundance: NA
d_gene: NA
CDR3aa: CASSDRSREETQYF
CDR3nt: TGTGCCAGCAGTGACCGCAGCAGGGAAGAGACCCAGTACTTC

v_gene: TRBV27
j_gene: TRBJ1-4
abundance: NA
d_gene: NA
CDR3aa: CASSSRTHEKLFF
CDR3nt: TGTGCCAGCAGTTCCCGTACTCACGAAAAACTGTTTTTT

v_gene: TRBV18
j_gene: TRBJ2-5
abundance: NA
d_gene: NA
CDR3aa: CASSPPETSKETQYF
CDR3nt: TGTGCCAGCTCACCACCAGAGACTTCCAAAGAGACCCAGTACTTC

v_gene: TRBV19
j_gene: TRBJ1-1
abundance: once
d_gene: NA
CDR3aa: CASSNPRTRTTEAFF
CDR3nt: TGTGCCAGTAGTAATCCCCGGACACGGACGACTGAAGCTTTCTTT

v_gene: TRBV6-5
j_gene: TRBJ2-5
abundance: NA
d_gene: NA
CDR3aa: CASSSTGRGETQYF
CDR3nt: TGTGCCAGCAGTTCCACGGGGAGGGGGGAGACCCAGTACTTC

v_gene: TRBV5-4
j_gene: TRBJ2-7
abundance: NA
d_gene: TRBD1
CDR3aa: CASSLAGQGISSYEQYF
CDR3nt: TGTGCCAGCAGCTTGGCCGGACAGGGAATATCGTCCTACGAGCAGTACTTC

v_gene: TRBV4-1
j_gene: TRBJ2-7
abundance: NA
d_gene: NA
CDR3aa: CASSQASGVWEQYF
CDR3nt: TGCGCCAGCAGCCAAGCTTCCGGGGTATGGGAGCAGTACTTC

v_gene: TRBV24-1
j_gene: TRBJ1-1
abundance: NA
d_gene: NA
CDR3aa: CATSDSPGTEAFF
CDR3nt: TGTGCCACCAGTGATTCCCCAGGGACTGAAGCTTTCTTT

v_gene: TRBV19
j_gene: TRBJ2-5
abundance: NA
d_gene: TRBD2
CDR3aa: CASSIGSGGETQYF
CDR3nt: TGTGCCAGTAGTATCGGTAGCGGGGGGGAGACCCAGTACTTC

v_gene: TRBV27
j_gene: TRBJ2-5
abundance: NA
d_gene: NA
CDR3aa: CASSPVSLETQYF
CDR3nt: TGTGCCAGCTCTCCGGTTTCTTTGGAGACCCAGTACTTC

v_gene: TRBV7-8
j_gene: TRBJ2-2
abundance: NA
d_gene: TRBD2
CDR3aa: CASSLSGGASTGELFF
CDR3nt: TGTGCCAGCAGCTTGAGCGGGGGGGCCTCGACCGGGGAGCTGTTTTTT

v_gene: TRBV7-8
j_gene: TRBJ1-6
abundance: NA
d_gene: TRBD1
CDR3aa: CASRGAGRSPLHF
CDR3nt: TGTGCCTCCAGGGGGGCAGGGCGGTCACCCCTCCACTTT

v_gene: TRBV6-5
j_gene: TRBJ1-2
abundance: NA
d_gene: NA
CDR3aa: CASGRGGKSNYGYTF
CDR3nt: TGTGCCAGCGGTCGGGGGGGAAAATCGAACTATGGCTACACCTTC

v_gene: TRBV10-2
j_gene: TRBJ2-5
abundance: NA
d_gene: NA
CDR3aa: CASSAQGFQETQYF
CDR3nt: TGCGCCAGCAGTGCTCAGGGATTTCAAGAGACCCAGTACTTC

v_gene: TRBV6-5
j_gene: TRBJ2-3
abundance: NA
d_gene: NA
CDR3aa: CASRPRADTQYF
CDR3nt: TGTGCCAGCAGGCCGAGGGCAGATACGCAGTATTTT

v_gene: TRBV12-3/TRBV12-4
j_gene: TRBJ1-2
abundance: NA
d_gene: NA
CDR3aa: CASSFVYRHYTF
CDR3nt: TGTGCCAGCAGTTTCGTGTACAGACACTACACCTTC

v_gene: TRBV12-3/TRBV12-4
j_gene: TRBJ1-2
abundance: few
d_gene: NA
CDR3aa: CASKTGLGGYTF
CDR3nt: TGTGCCAGCAAAACAGGGTTAGGTGGCTACACCTTC

v_gene: TRBV6-5
j_gene: TRBJ2-5
abundance: NA
d_gene: TRBD1
CDR3aa: CASSPNRGRETQYF
CDR3nt: TGTGCCAGCTCGCCCAACAGGGGGAGAGAGACCCAGTACTTC

v_gene: TRBV19
j_gene: TRBJ2-1
abundance: NA
d_gene: NA
CDR3aa: CASSIFPVSSYNEQFF
CDR3nt: TGTGCCAGTAGTATCTTTCCCGTGAGCTCCTACAATGAGCAGTTCTTC

v_gene: TRBV28
j_gene: TRBJ2-7
abundance: NA
d_gene: TRBD1
CDR3aa: CASSTPTGSSYEQYF
CDR3nt: TGTGCCAGCAGTACCCCGACAGGGAGCTCCTACGAGCAGTACTTC

v_gene: TRBV27
j_gene: TRBJ2-7
abundance: NA
d_gene: NA
CDR3aa: CASSRAGPAYEQYF
CDR3nt: TGTGCCAGCAGCCGAGCGGGTCCTGCCTACGAGCAGTACTTC

v_gene: TRBV27
j_gene: TRBJ1-2
abundance: NA
d_gene: NA
CDR3aa: CASSFRGASGYTF
CDR3nt: TGTGCCAGCAGTTTTCGGGGGGCTAGTGGCTACACCTTC

v_gene: TRBV5-1
j_gene: TRBJ2-5
abundance: once
d_gene: NA
CDR3aa: CASSPGTASQETQYF
CDR3nt: TGCGCCAGCAGCCCCGGGACTGCTTCCCAAGAGACCCAGTACTTC

v_gene: TRBV7-8
j_gene: TRBJ2-3
abundance: NA
d_gene: NA
CDR3aa: CASSFFADTQYF
CDR3nt: TGTGCCAGCAGCTTTTTCGCAGATACGCAGTATTTT

v_gene: TRBV5-5
j_gene: TRBJ2-7
abundance: NA
d_gene: NA
CDR3aa: CASSSTGPNEYEQYF
CDR3nt: TGTGCCAGCAGCTCAACAGGTCCGAATGAGTACGAGCAGTACTTC

v_gene: TRBV3-1/TRBV3-2
j_gene: TRBJ2-1
abundance: NA
d_gene: TRBD2
CDR3aa: CASSQGTSGGAFSSYNEQFF
CDR3nt: TGTGCCAGCAGCCAAGGGACTAGCGGGGGGGCTTTTTCCTCCTACAATGAGCAGTTCTTC

v_gene: TRBV15
j_gene: TRBJ2-2
abundance: NA
d_gene: NA
CDR3aa: CATSRDSPNTGELFF
CDR3nt: TGTGCCACCAGCAGGGACAGCCCGAACACCGGGGAGCTGTTTTTT

v_gene: TRBV19
j_gene: TRBJ2-6
abundance: once
d_gene: NA
CDR3aa: CASRGGHSGANVLTF
CDR3nt: TGTGCCAGTAGAGGCGGGCACTCTGGGGCCAACGTCCTGACTTTC

v_gene: TRBV5-4
j_gene: TRBJ2-5
abundance: NA
d_gene: NA
CDR3aa: CASSLAGNQETQYF
CDR3nt: TGTGCCAGCAGCTTGGCGGGGAACCAAGAGACCCAGTACTTC

v_gene: TRBV9
j_gene: TRBJ2-1
abundance: few
d_gene: TRBD1
CDR3aa: CASSVVGTGYNEQFF
CDR3nt: TGTGCCAGCAGCGTAGTTGGGACAGGTTACAATGAGCAGTTCTTC

v_gene: TRBV29-1
j_gene: TRBJ1-4
abundance: NA
d_gene: NA
CDR3aa: CSARDTGGEKLFF
CDR3nt: TGCAGCGCACGGGACACTGGAGGTGAAAAACTGTTTTTT

v_gene: TRBV5-1
j_gene: TRBJ2-5
abundance: NA
d_gene: NA
CDR3aa: CASSPPGSQETQYF
CDR3nt: TGCGCCAGCAGCCCACCGGGGAGCCAAGAGACCCAGTACTTC

v_gene: TRBV5-5
j_gene: TRBJ1-1
abundance: NA
d_gene: NA
CDR3aa: CASSSLDQINRNTEAFF
CDR3nt: TGTGCCAGCAGCTCTTTAGACCAGATAAACAGGAACACTGAAGCTTTCTTT

v_gene: TRBV7-9
j_gene: TRBJ1-2
abundance: NA
d_gene: NA
CDR3aa: CASSLGSQYGYTF
CDR3nt: TGTGCCAGCAGCTTAGGTTCCCAGTACGGCTACACCTTC

v_gene: TRBV6-5
j_gene: TRBJ1-2
abundance: NA
d_gene: TRBD1
CDR3aa: CASSTQGGGYGYTF
CDR3nt: TGTGCCAGCAGTACACAGGGGGGGGGCTATGGCTACACCTTC

v_gene: TRBV27
j_gene: TRBJ1-2
abundance: NA
d_gene: NA
CDR3aa: CASLPNGRESSYGYTF
CDR3nt: TGTGCCAGCCTACCAAATGGGAGGGAGTCAAGCTATGGCTACACCTTC